The 21 T cell receptor beta chains below all came from one sample that was sequenced in a study of blood T cell repertoires in COVID-19 (TCRdb year 2020). The library relied on the immunoSEQ multiplex PCR assay. In TCRdb, the immuneACCESS table is reduced to in-frame sequences with V and J assigned. These tables do not hold every clone; where another copy was compared, an unresolved V gene accounts for under half, and the others remain unexplained. Here the sample has about 82,000 clones; around 82% occur a single time. Over 15% of the sample is taken by the ten largest. The specimen sequenced was peripheral blood. The origin of the receptors is a woman aged 60 to 75 with acute or convalescent COVID-19.

This sequence joins TRBV6-4 and TRBJ1-2; 7 bases match TRBD1. CDR1 and CDR2 (germline): MRHNA, SNTAGT. The trim removed 2 bases at V and 2 bases at J, leaving 2 bases unmatched. The CDR3 length is 14 residues. The CDR3 coding sequence is TGTGCCAGCAGTGACCTGACAGGGAACTATGGCTACACCTTC. Its protein product is CASSDLTGNYGYTF.

The chain employs TRBV19 and TRBJ2-5, with TRBD1 matching 9 bases. Unmatched junction bases numbered 7, after V lost 3 bases and J lost 2 bases. The germline V gene encodes CDR1 LNHDA and CDR2 SQIVND (reference sequence). CDR3 length: 16 amino acids. This chain's CDR3 is CASSIWGTGTQETQYF. As DNA, the CDR3 is TGTGCCAGTAGTATCTGGGGGACAGGGACGCAAGAGACCCAGTACTTC.

This clone has only one observation. This sequence joins TRBV15 and TRBJ1-5, with 7 bases fitting TRBD1. The CDR3 runs to 16 residues. V shed 1 base and J 6 bases; nucleotides not matched to a gene: 9. The V gene's germline CDR1 is LNHNV and CDR2 YYDKDF (reference sequence). The CDR3 sequence is CATSRGHRGAVQPQHF. DNA for the CDR3: TGTGCCACCAGCAGAGGTCACAGGGGTGCAGTTCAGCCCCAGCATTTT.

This sequence joins TRBV27 and TRBJ1-6; TRBD1 matches 7 bases. Germline values: CDR1 MNHEY, CDR2 SMNVEV (reference sequence). The CDR3 loop spans 14 amino acids. J was trimmed by 11 bases and V by 5 bases; bases with no gene match: 9. CDR3 sequence reads: CASSLGQAGTPLHF. DNA of the CDR3: TGTGCCAGCAGTCTCGGACAGGCCGGGACACCCCTCCACTTT.

The genes are TRBV12-3 or TRBV12-4 and TRBJ1-2; D unresolved. There are 11 residues in the CDR3. The V end was cut by 3 bases, the J end by 7 bases, with 6 bases between. This CDR3 reads CASSFFSGYTF. In nucleotides, the CDR3 is TGTGCCAGCAGTTTTTTTAGTGGCTACACCTTC.

The gene calls are TRBV5-1 and TRBJ2-3; 11 bases line up with TRBD2. V lost 0 bases, J lost 1 base, and 4 bases stayed unmatched. The germline V gene has CDR1 SGHRS and CDR2 YFSETQ. This CDR3 has 17 amino acids. The CDR3, as DNA: TGCGCCAGCAGCTTGGGGGCTAGCGGGGGGCGCACAGATACGCAGTATTTT. Translating gives CASSLGASGGRTDTQYF. The full variable domain, completed using reference TRBV5-1 and TRBJ2-3, is KAGVTQTPRYLIKTRGQQVTLSCSPISGHRSVSWYQQTPGQGLQFLFEYFSETQRNKGNFPGRFSGRQFSNSRSEMNVSTLELGDSALYLCASSLGASGGRTDTQYFGPGTRLTVL.

The chain couples TRBV2 to TRBJ1-5, with TRBD1 as a possible D gene (6 bases). V was pared by 3 bases and J by 5 bases, with 11 bases between. Per the germline V gene, CDR1 is SNHLY and CDR2 is FYNNEI. The CDR3 has 14 amino acids. CDR3 bases: TGTGCCAGCAGTGATTGGGCAGGGGATCAGCCCCAGCATTTT. Translated: CASSDWAGDQPQHF.

This chain links TRBV11-2 with TRBJ2-5; no reliable D call. This CDR3 is built from 13 residues. Germline CDR1 reads SGHAT; CDR2 reads FQNNGV. V lost 0 bases, J lost 5 bases, and 7 bases lay in between. CDR3 sequence (DNA): TGTGCCAGCAGCTTAGAGCGTTCGGAGACCCAGTACTTC. This sequence encodes CASSLERSETQYF. Full variable domain (missing parts from reference TRBV11-2 and TRBJ2-5): EAGVAQSPRYKIIEKRQSVAFWCNPISGHATLYWYQQILGQGPKLLIQFQNNGVVDDSQLPKDRFSAERLKGVDSTLKIQPAKLEDSAVYLCASSLERSETQYFGPGTRLLVL.

The chain couples TRBV3-1 (or the pseudogene TRBV3-2) to TRBJ1-2, with a possible D match to TRBD1 (6 bases). CDR1 and CDR2 (germline): LGHDT, YNNKEL (reference sequence). CDR3 length equals 13 residues. V was cut by 5 bases and J by 6 bases, with 13 bases left in between. The CDR3 sequence: CASSRGTADGYTF. The CDR3 DNA is TGTGCCAGCAGCAGGGGGACGGCGGATGGCTACACCTTC.

V gene TRBV12-3 or TRBV12-4 combines with J gene TRBJ2-7, with D unclear. The CDR3 is 13 amino acids. Between the trimmed V and J ends, which lost 3 bases and 0 bases, there was a span of 6 bases. CDR3 sequence: CASSFAPSYEQYF. DNA of the CDR3: TGTGCCAGCAGTTTTGCGCCCTCCTACGAGCAGTACTTC.

V is TRBV27 and J is TRBJ2-1, with D hard to call. This CDR3 contains 15 residues. In germline, CDR1 is MNHEY, CDR2 SMNVEV (reference sequence). The germline V and J ends were trimmed by 4 bases and 1 base, with 11 bases remaining between them. CDR3: CASSWATRSYNEQFF. CDR3 bases: TGTGCCAGCAGTTGGGCCACCAGGTCCTACAATGAGCAGTTCTTC.

There are a few counts of this clone. The genes are TRBV9 and TRBJ1-6; TRBD1 agrees at 10 bases. Germline loops: CDR1 SGDLS, CDR2 YYNGEE. With 6 bases clipped from V and 8 bases from J, the junction kept 8 bases outside the gene matches. This CDR3 has 15 amino acids. Written as DNA, the CDR3 is TGTGCCAGCAACCCGGGACAGGGGCTCCATTCACCCCTCCACTTT. This gives the protein CASNPGQGLHSPLHF.

V gene TRBV15 combines with J gene TRBJ1-3; no clear D. The V and J ends lost 1 base and 8 bases respectively, with 18 bases between them. The germline gives CDR1 LNHNV, CDR2 YYDKDF (reference sequence). The CDR3 runs 16 residues. The CDR3, as DNA: TGTGCCACCAGCAGAGGGAGAGGACTGAGTGGGGACACCATATATTTT. It encodes CATSRGRGLSGDTIYF. The full variable domain, rest sourced from reference TRBV15 and TRBJ1-3, is DAMVIQNPRYQVTQFGKPVTLSCSQTLNHNVMYWYQQKSSQAPKLLFHYYDKDFNNEADTPDNFQSRRPNTSFCFLDIRSPGLGDTAMYLCATSRGRGLSGDTIYFGEGSWLTVV.

The chain couples TRBV6-5 to TRBJ1-5; the match to TRBD1 covers 8 bases. The J segment lost 3 bases and the V segment lost 4 bases, leaving 8 bases of the junction unmatched. From germline, CDR1 is MNHEY and CDR2 SVGAGI. The CDR3 has 16 amino acids. The CDR3, as DNA: TGTGCCAGCAGTTCGACAGGGGTAGGGGACAATCAGCCCCAGCATTTT. This gives the protein CASSSTGVGDNQPQHF.

This clone was picked up one time. The chain links TRBV6-5 to TRBJ1-2, with D perhaps matching TRBD1 (5 bases). The CDR3 runs to 14 residues. Germline V lookup: CDR1 MNHEY, CDR2 SVGAGI. CDR3 region: CAAGTLGGTDGYTF. For the CDR3, the DNA is TGTGCAGCCGGGACCCTAGGAGGGACCGATGGCTACACCTTC.

The V gene is TRBV4-1, the J gene TRBJ1-2, with a possible D match to TRBD1 (6 bases). Trimming took off 4 bases at V and 6 bases at J, with 12 bases between the two ends. Germline V gene lookup returns CDR1 MGHRA and CDR2 YSYEKL. There are 13 residues in the CDR3. CDR3 DNA sequence: TGCGCCAGCAGCCCCCCTGGGGGCAATGGCTACACCTTC. Encoded protein: CASSPPGGNGYTF.

The chain is built from TRBV18 and TRBJ2-1; perhaps TRBD2 as D (7 bases). The CDR3 is 16 amino acids. Between the trimmed V and J ends, which lost 0 bases and 5 bases, there was a span of 14 bases. From germline, CDR1 is KGHSH and CDR2 LQKENI. The CDR3 bases are TGTGCCAGCTCACCACCGGGGCGGGGGCCCCACAATGAGCAGTTCTTC. Residues: CASSPPGRGPHNEQFF.

The chain recombines TRBV5-4 with TRBJ2-1; weak D call: TRBD2 (6 bases). CDR1 and CDR2 from the germline V gene are SGHNT and YYREEE (reference sequence). The CDR3 sequence is 16 residues long. The V gene lost 2 bases and the J gene lost 5 bases, with 17 bases spanning the gap. CDR3 DNA: TGTGCCAGCAGCTTTGAGGATGGGCGCGGGAACAATGAGCAGTTCTTC. As protein: CASSFEDGRGNNEQFF.

This clone was picked up a small number of times. The genes are TRBV30 and TRBJ2-3; 14 nucleotides line up with TRBD2. The J segment lost 3 bases and the V segment lost 2 bases, leaving 10 bases of the junction unmatched. This CDR3 contains 18 residues. Germline assignment: CDR1 GTSNPN and CDR2 SVGIG (reference sequence). This CDR3 reads CAWSIRLTSGGVTDTQYF. The DNA of the CDR3 is TGTGCCTGGAGTATCCGTCTGACTAGCGGGGGGGTAACAGATACGCAGTATTTT.

The chain recombines TRBV29-1 with TRBJ2-2; 12 nucleotides agree with TRBD1. The germline CDR1 and CDR2 sequences are SQVTM and ANQGSEA. V lost 7 bases, J lost 6 bases, and 9 bases stayed unmatched. The CDR3 sequence is 15 residues long. CDR3 bases: TGCAGCGCTGGGGGGACAGGGGGCTTACCCGGGGAGCTGTTTTTT. The encoded protein is CSAGGTGGLPGELFF.

There are a few counts of this clone. The chain joins TRBV4-2 to TRBJ1-5; 7 bases are shared with TRBD1. From germline, CDR1 is LGHNA and CDR2 YNFKEQ. CDR3 length: 16 amino acids. J was trimmed by 4 bases and V by 1 base; bases with no gene match: 7. CDR3 region: CASSQVEGTENQPQHF. CDR3 nucleotides: TGTGCCAGCAGCCAAGTAGAAGGGACAGAAAATCAGCCCCAGCATTTT.